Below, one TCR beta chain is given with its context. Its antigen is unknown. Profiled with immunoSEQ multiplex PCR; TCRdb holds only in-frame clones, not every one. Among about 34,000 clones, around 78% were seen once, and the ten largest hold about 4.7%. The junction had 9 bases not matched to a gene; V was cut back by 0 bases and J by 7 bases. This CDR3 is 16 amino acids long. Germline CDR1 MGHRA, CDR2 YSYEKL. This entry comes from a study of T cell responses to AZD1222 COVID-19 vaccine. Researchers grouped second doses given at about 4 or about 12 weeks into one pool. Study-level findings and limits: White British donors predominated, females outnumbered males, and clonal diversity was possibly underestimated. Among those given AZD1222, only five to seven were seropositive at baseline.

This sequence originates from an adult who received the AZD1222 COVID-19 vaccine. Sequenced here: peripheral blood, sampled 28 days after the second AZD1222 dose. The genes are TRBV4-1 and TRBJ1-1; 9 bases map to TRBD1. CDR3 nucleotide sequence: TGCGCCAGCAGCCAAGAAGCGACAGGGGGGTTTGGTGAAGCTTTCTTT. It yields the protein CASSQEATGGFGEAFF.